Reported below is one T cell receptor beta chain. Its antigen is as yet unknown. A second PCR of about 7 to 12 cycles used a sample-barcoded 5' primer and a J-beta primer mix. TCRdb re-called the 5' RACE reads through MiXCR, storing one row per CDR3 protein. The repertoire consists of some 1.5 million distinct CDR3 sequences, with approximately 42% occurring once and the leading ten covering around 4%. CDR1 is LGHDT and CDR2 is YNNKEL in the germline V gene (reference sequence). The V and J ends lost 4 bases and 14 bases respectively, with 22 bases between them. The CDR3 is 14 amino acids. This sample stems from a study of blood T cells in healthy people across ages. Study-level results: Diversity estimates from one million T cells were considered underestimates.

This chain uses TRBV3-1 with TRBJ2-3; D gene uncertain. This sequence originates from a woman in her late teens or twenties in good health. The sample consisted of blood. The CDR3 sequence: CASSPPGLSASRYF. CDR3 in DNA: TGTGCCAGCAGCCCGCCCGGGTTGAGCGCCTCGCGGTATTTT.